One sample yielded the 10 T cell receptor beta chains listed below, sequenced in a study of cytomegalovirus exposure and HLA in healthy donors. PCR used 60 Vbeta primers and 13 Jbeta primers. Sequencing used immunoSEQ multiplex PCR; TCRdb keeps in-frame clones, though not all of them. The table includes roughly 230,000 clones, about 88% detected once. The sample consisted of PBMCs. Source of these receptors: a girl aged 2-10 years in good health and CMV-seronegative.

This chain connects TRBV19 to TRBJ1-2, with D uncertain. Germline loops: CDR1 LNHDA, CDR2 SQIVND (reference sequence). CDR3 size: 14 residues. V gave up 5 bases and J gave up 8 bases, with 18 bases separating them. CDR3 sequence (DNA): TGTGCCAGTAGTGACTACGTGAGGAAAGGGGGCTACACCTTC. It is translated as CASSDYVRKGGYTF. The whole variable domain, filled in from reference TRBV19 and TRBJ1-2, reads DGGITQSPKYLFRKEGQNVTLSCEQNLNHDAMYWYRQDPGQGLRLIYYSQIVNDFQKGDIAEGYSVSREKKESFPLTVTSAQKNPTAFYLCASSDYVRKGGYTFGSGTRLTVV.

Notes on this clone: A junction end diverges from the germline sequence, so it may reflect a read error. The CDR3 loop reads CASNETDRPSYGYIF. As DNA, the CDR3 is TGTGCCAGCAATGAAACGGACAGACCATCTTATGGCTACATCTTC. The chain couples TRBV27 to TRBJ1-2; D may be TRBD1 (6 bases). CDR1 MNHEY and CDR2 SMNVEV come from the germline V gene (reference sequence). The CDR3 covers 15 residues.

As DNA, the CDR3 is TGTGCCAGCATCTACAGGGATGGCTACACCTTC. This sequence encodes CASIYRDGYTF. The chain recombines TRBV5-8 with TRBJ1-2; maybe TRBD1 (6 bases). Germline-derived CDR1 and CDR2 are SGHTS and YDEGEE. The CDR3 consists of 11 residues. The ends were cut back, 6 bases at V and 6 bases at J, with 9 bases in the middle. Combining the CDR3 with reference TRBV5-8 and TRBJ1-2 gives the whole variable domain EAGVTQSPTHLIKTRGQQATLRCSPISGHTSVYWYQQALGLGLQFLLWYDEGEERNRGNFPPRFSGRQFPNYSSELNVNALELEDSALYLCASIYRDGYTFGSGTRLTVV.

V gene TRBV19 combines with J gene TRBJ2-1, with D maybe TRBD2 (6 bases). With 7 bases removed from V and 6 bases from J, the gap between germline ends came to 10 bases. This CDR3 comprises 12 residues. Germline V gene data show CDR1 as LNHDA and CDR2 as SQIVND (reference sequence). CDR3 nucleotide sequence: TGTGCCAGTATCGGGGGACTCAATGAGCAGTTCTTC. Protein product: CASIGGLNEQFF.

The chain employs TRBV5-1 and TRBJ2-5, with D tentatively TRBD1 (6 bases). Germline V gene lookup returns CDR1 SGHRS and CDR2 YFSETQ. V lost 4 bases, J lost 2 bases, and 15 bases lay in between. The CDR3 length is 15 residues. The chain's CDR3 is CASSLRDMKQETQYF. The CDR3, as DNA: TGCGCCAGCAGCCTACGGGACATGAAACAAGAGACCCAGTACTTC.

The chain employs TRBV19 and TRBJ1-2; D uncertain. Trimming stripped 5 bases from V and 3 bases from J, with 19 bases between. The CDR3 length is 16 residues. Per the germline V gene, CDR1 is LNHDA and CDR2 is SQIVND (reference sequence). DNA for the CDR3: TGTGCCAGTAGTCGAAGCGGCCCTAGGGTTGACTATGGCTACACCTTC. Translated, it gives CASSRSGPRVDYGYTF.

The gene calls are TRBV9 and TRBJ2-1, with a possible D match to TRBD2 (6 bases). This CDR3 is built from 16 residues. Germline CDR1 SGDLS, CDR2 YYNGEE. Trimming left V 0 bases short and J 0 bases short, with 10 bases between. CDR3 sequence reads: CASSVVGRGSYNEQFF. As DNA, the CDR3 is TGTGCCAGCAGCGTAGTGGGGCGGGGCTCCTACAATGAGCAGTTCTTC.

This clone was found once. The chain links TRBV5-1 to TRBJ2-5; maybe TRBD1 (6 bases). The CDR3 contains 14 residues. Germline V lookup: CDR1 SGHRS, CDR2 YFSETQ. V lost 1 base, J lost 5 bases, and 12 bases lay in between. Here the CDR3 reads CASSLRQVGETQYF. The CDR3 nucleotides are TGCGCCAGCAGCTTGAGACAGGTTGGCGAGACCCAGTACTTC.

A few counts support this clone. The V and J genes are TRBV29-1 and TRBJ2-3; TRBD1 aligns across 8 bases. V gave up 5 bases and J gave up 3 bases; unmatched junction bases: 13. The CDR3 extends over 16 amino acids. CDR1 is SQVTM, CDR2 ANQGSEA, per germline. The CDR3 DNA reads TGCAGCGTTTATCCACCGGGACAGGTCCCGACAGATACGCAGTATTTT. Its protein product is CSVYPPGQVPTDTQYF.

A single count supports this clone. The CDR3 coding sequence is TGTGCCAGCAGCCGGACAGGGGGTGGGGGCTACACCTTC. Encoded protein: CASSRTGGGGYTF. V gene TRBV2 combines with J gene TRBJ1-2; TRBD1 agrees at 10 bases. The CDR3 is 13 amino acids. Germline V CDR1 and CDR2: SNHLY, FYNNEI. Losses at the gene ends were 6 bases for V and 8 bases for J; bases not matched to a gene: 6.